These 18 T cell receptor beta chains share one sample of origin, sequenced in a study of PD-L1 blockade in urothelial cancer (dated by TCRdb to 2015 to 2018). The method was the immunoSEQ multiplex PCR assay. The table comes from immuneACCESS by way of TCRdb, which keeps in-frame sequences with V and J called. Part of the clones is missing from these tables; in studies checked, under half for an unresolved V gene and the rest for unknown reasons. This sample holds 45,000 or so clones; around 88% were observed only once. The top ten hold 3% to 5% of the sample. Sequencing was performed on PBMCs, taken around atezolizumab (anti-PD-L1) treatment. The origin of the receptors is an elderly man with urothelial cancer.

The chain recombines TRBV14 with TRBJ1-3; D remains unclear. Trimming left V 1 base short and J 0 bases short, with 10 bases between. This CDR3 contains 16 residues. CDR1 and CDR2 (germline): SGHDN, FVKESK. The CDR3 is CASSQGSVRSGNTIYF. The CDR3, as DNA: TGTGCCAGCAGCCAAGGATCCGTGCGCTCTGGAAACACCATATATTTT.

This clone was recorded only once. The chain couples TRBV11-2 to TRBJ1-4; the match to TRBD1 covers 9 bases. The CDR3 length is 14 residues. Germline CDR1 SGHAT, CDR2 FQNNGV. Losses at the gene ends were 2 bases for V and 8 bases for J; bases not matched to a gene: 3. The CDR3 DNA sequence: TGTGCCAGCAGCTTACGGACAGGGGCAGAAAAACTGTTTTTT. Its protein is CASSLRTGAEKLFF.

The rearrangement joins TRBV28 to TRBJ1-5; a possible D gene is TRBD1 (5 bases). Trimming removed 11 bases from V and 7 bases from J, with 15 bases in between. The CDR3 is 12 residues long. Germline loops: CDR1 MDHEN, CDR2 SYDVKM. CDR3 loop: CAGRRGGQPQHF. Here the CDR3 DNA reads TGTGCCGGTCGGCGGGGGGGGCAGCCCCAGCATTTT.

V is TRBV27 and J is TRBJ2-7, with a possible D match to TRBD1 (6 bases). This CDR3 has 14 residues. Germline CDR1 and CDR2: MNHEY and SMNVEV (reference sequence). The V gene lost 3 bases and the J gene lost 2 bases, with 11 bases spanning the gap. In DNA form, the CDR3 reads TGTGCCAGCAGTTTTAAATGGGACACCTACGAGCAGTACTTC. Translating gives CASSFKWDTYEQYF.

V is TRBV7-8 and J is TRBJ2-1, with 8 bases matching TRBD2. After removal of 6 bases from V and 2 bases from J, the junction contained 6 bases not matched to a gene. Germline V gene data show CDR1 as SGHVS and CDR2 as FQNEAQ. The CDR3 length is 15 residues. The CDR3 coding sequence is TGTGCCAGCAGACGCCGGGGGGGCCCCTACAATGAGCAGTTCTTC. Its translation: CASRRRGGPYNEQFF. Supplemented by reference TRBV7-8 and TRBJ2-1, the full variable domain reads GAGVSQSPRYKVAKRGQDVALRCDPISGHVSLFWYQQALGQGPEFLTYFQNEAQLDKSGLPSDRFFAERPEGSVSTLKIQRTQQEDSAVYLCASRRRGGPYNEQFFGPGTRLTVL.

The chain employs TRBV2 and TRBJ1-2; 8 bases map to TRBD1. V was clipped by 2 bases and J by 2 bases; unmatched bases: 1. This CDR3 contains 14 residues. The V gene's germline CDR1 is SNHLY and CDR2 FYNNEI. The DNA of the CDR3 is TGTGCCAGCAGTGAATACAGGGGGAACTATGGCTACACCTTC. Protein sequence: CASSEYRGNYGYTF.

The chain has TRBV10-3 and TRBJ2-1; 11 nucleotides agree with TRBD1. This CDR3 spans 16 amino acids. J gave up 7 bases and V 2 bases, and 7 bases lay outside the gene matches. Per germline, CDR1 ENHRY and CDR2 SYGVKD. Here the CDR3 DNA reads TGTGCCATCAGTGAGACCCTGGACAGGGGGCTAAATGAGCAGTTCTTC. Translating it yields CAISETLDRGLNEQFF.

This rearrangement joins TRBV5-1 to TRBJ2-1, with D unresolved. This CDR3 has 15 amino acids. From germline, CDR1 is SGHRS and CDR2 YFSETQ. Trimming took off 0 bases at V and 5 bases at J, with 12 bases between the two ends. The DNA of the CDR3 is TGCGCCAGCAGCTTGGAAGTCGGTCCCCACAATGAGCAGTTCTTC. This gives the protein CASSLEVGPHNEQFF.

V and J are TRBV7-2 and TRBJ1-4, with D hard to call. The CDR3 sequence is 16 residues long. Trimming cost V 5 bases and J 1 base, with 14 bases left between them. Germline V lookup: CDR1 SGHTA, CDR2 FQGNSA. CDR3 sequence reads: CASSRNPRGTNEKLFF. CDR3 sequence (DNA): TGTGCCAGCAGCCGGAACCCGAGAGGAACTAATGAAAAACTGTTTTTT.

The V call is TRBV6-5, the J call TRBJ2-5, with TRBD1 as a possible D gene (6 bases). The CDR3 has 12 amino acids. CDR1 is MNHEY and CDR2 is SVGAGI in the germline V gene. Trimming took off 6 bases at V and 7 bases at J, with 12 bases between the two ends. The CDR3 DNA is TGTGCCAGCAGCCTCATAGGGGGGACCCAGTACTTC. Translation: CASSLIGGTQYF.

The chain recombines TRBV19 with TRBJ2-1; possible D gene TRBD1, 5 bases. Between the trimmed V and J ends, which lost 3 bases and 1 base, there was a span of 19 bases. This CDR3 is built from 18 residues. The V gene's germline CDR1 is LNHDA and CDR2 SQIVND (reference sequence). The CDR3 DNA reads as TGTGCCAGTAGTATCTTTCCAGCCAGGGCAGGATCCTACAATGAGCAGTTCTTC. Protein product: CASSIFPARAGSYNEQFF.

This clone was detected only once. This sequence joins TRBV30 and TRBJ1-5, with 7 positions matching TRBD1. Germline V gene data show CDR1 as GTSNPN and CDR2 as SVGIG (reference sequence). J was trimmed by 0 bases and V by 3 bases; bases with no gene match: 5. The CDR3 contains 15 residues. The CDR3 spells CAWSLRGNSNQPQHF. The CDR3 region has the DNA TGTGCCTGGAGCCTCAGGGGGAATAGCAATCAGCCCCAGCATTTT.

The CDR3 region is CAWSQSLEQPQHF. CDR3 bases: TGTGCCTGGAGTCAGAGTTTGGAGCAGCCCCAGCATTTT. The chain joins TRBV30 to TRBJ1-5; no firm D call. This CDR3 has 13 amino acids. CDR1 GTSNPN and CDR2 SVGIG come from the germline V gene (reference sequence). V lost 2 bases and J 7 bases, leaving 12 bases between the germline ends.

This chain uses TRBV2 with TRBJ1-4; D unclear. CDR3 size: 16 residues. CDR1 is SNHLY, CDR2 FYNNEI, per germline. With 1 base removed from V and 7 bases from J, the gap between germline ends came to 16 bases. Here the CDR3 DNA reads TGTGCCAGCAGTGAAGAGCAGACTCGAAGCGGTGAAAAACTGTTTTTT. Translating it yields CASSEEQTRSGEKLFF.

The chain is built from TRBV10-3 and TRBJ2-3; tentative D call: TRBD2 (5 bases). The CDR3 consists of 17 residues. Trimming removed 10 bases from V and 3 bases from J, with 26 bases in between. Germline loops: CDR1 ENHRY, CDR2 SYGVKD. This CDR3 reads CATSHGRSSSTTDTQYF. CDR3 sequence (DNA): TGTGCCACCTCCCACGGCCGATCCTCTAGCACGACAGATACGCAGTATTTT.

J is TRBJ2-2 and V is TRBV25-1; TRBD2 might be the D (7 bases). Between the trimmed V and J ends, which lost 2 bases and 7 bases, there was a span of 14 bases. The CDR3 runs 15 residues. Germline CDR1 MGHDK, CDR2 SYGVNS. In DNA, the CDR3 is TGTGCCAGCAGTGAAGTGCGGGGGCAGATCGGGGAGCTGTTTTTT. As protein: CASSEVRGQIGELFF.

This clone was seen a single time. The chain carries TRBV2 and TRBJ2-3; TRBD1 matches 7 bases. Unmatched junction bases numbered 7, after V lost 4 bases and J lost 3 bases. The CDR3 length is 15 residues. The germline gives CDR1 SNHLY, CDR2 FYNNEI. This chain's CDR3 is CASSAMGQQTDTQYF. DNA for the CDR3: TGTGCCAGCAGTGCGATGGGACAGCAAACAGATACGCAGTATTTT.

The chain employs TRBV9 and TRBJ2-7; unclear D gene. In germline, CDR1 is SGDLS, CDR2 YYNGEE. The CDR3 runs to 14 residues. V gave up 0 bases and J gave up 6 bases, with 13 bases separating them. Written as DNA, the CDR3 is TGTGCCAGCAGCGTAGATGGTAGCTCGACCGAGCAGTACTTC. It specifies CASSVDGSSTEQYF. The full variable domain, in which reference TRBV9 and TRBJ2-7 provide the parts outside the CDR3, is DSGVTQTPKHLITATGQRVTLRCSPRSGDLSVYWYQQSLDQGLQFLIQYYNGEERAKGNILERFSAQQFPDLHSELNLSSLELGDSALYFCASSVDGSSTEQYFGPGTRLTVT.